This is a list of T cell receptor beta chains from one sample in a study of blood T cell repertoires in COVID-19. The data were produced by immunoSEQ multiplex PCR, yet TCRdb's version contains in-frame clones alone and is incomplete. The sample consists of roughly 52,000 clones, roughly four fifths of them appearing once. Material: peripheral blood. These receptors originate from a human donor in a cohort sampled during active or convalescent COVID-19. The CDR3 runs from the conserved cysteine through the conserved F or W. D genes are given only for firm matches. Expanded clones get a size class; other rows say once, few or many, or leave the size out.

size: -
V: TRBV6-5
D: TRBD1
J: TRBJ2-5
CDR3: CASRQGGQETQYF
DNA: TGTGCCAGCAGACAGGGGGGACAAGAGACCCAGTACTTC

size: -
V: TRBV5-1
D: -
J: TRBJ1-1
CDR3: CASSLRHRGTEAFF
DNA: TGCGCCAGCAGCTTGCGTCATCGCGGGACTGAAGCTTTCTTT

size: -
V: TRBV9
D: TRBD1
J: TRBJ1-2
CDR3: CASSAAPGQGDGYTF
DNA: TGTGCCAGCAGCGCGGCTCCGGGACAGGGTGATGGCTACACCTTC

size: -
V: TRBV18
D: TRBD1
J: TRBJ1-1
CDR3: CASSLTGGSAEAFF
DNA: TGTGCCAGCTCACTGACAGGGGGCAGTGCTGAAGCTTTCTTT

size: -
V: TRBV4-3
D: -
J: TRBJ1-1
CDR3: CASSQGSTEAFF
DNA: TGCGCCAGCAGCCAAGGGAGTACTGAAGCTTTCTTT

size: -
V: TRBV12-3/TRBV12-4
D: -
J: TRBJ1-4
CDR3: CASSFGAGEKLFF
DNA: TGTGCCAGCAGTTTTGGGGCAGGTGAAAAACTGTTTTTT

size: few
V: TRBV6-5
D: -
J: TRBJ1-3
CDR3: CASSYSASGNTIYF
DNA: TGTGCCAGCAGTTACTCGGCTTCTGGAAACACCATATATTTT

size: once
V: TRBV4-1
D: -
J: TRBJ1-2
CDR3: CASSPTMAEANYGYTF
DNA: TGCGCCAGCAGCCCAACGATGGCGGAAGCTAACTATGGCTACACCTTC

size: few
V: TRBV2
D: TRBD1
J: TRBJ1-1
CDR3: CASRAGQGSTEAFF
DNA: TGTGCCAGCAGAGCTGGACAGGGGAGCACTGAAGCTTTCTTT

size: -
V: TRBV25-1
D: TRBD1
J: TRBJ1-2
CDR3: CATRMTGQGYTF
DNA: TGTGCCACCCGCATGACAGGGCAAGGCTACACCTTC

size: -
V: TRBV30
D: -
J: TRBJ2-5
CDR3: CAWSPGHQETQYF
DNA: TGTGCCTGGAGTCCGGGTCACCAAGAGACCCAGTACTTC

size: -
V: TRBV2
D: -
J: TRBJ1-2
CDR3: CASSERGRGDGYTF
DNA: TGTGCCAGCAGTGAACGGGGCAGGGGAGATGGCTACACCTTC

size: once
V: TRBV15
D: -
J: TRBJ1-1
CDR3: CATSLSPTANTEAFF
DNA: TGTGCCACCAGCCTATCCCCGACAGCGAACACTGAAGCTTTCTTT

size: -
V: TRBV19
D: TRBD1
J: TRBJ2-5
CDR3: CASRGTGEETQYF
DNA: TGTGCCAGTAGAGGAACAGGGGAAGAGACCCAGTACTTC

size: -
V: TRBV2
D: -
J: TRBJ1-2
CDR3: CASRAGLGYTF
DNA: TGTGCCAGCAGGGCAGGATTGGGCTACACCTTC

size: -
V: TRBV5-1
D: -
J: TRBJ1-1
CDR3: CASSLLGDNTEAFF
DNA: TGCGCCAGCAGCTTGCTAGGGGATAACACTGAAGCTTTCTTT

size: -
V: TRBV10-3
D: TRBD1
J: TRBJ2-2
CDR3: CAITGTENTGELFF
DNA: TGTGCCATAACTGGGACAGAGAACACCGGGGAGCTGTTTTTT

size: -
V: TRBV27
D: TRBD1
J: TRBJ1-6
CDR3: CASSPKQGLSNSPLHF
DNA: TGTGCCAGCAGTCCCAAACAGGGGTTAAGTAATTCACCCCTCCACTTT

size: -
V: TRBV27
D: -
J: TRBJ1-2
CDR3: CASSLRGGNGYTF
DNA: TGTGCCAGCAGTTTGCGGGGGGGGAATGGCTACACCTTC

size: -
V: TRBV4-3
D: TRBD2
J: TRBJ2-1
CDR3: CASSPLAGTYNEQFF
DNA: TGCGCCAGCAGCCCTCTAGCGGGGACCTACAATGAGCAGTTCTTC

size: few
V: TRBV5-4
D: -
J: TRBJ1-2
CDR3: CASTPSWGGVNYGYTF
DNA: TGTGCCAGCACCCCGTCATGGGGGGGGGTAAACTATGGCTACACCTTC

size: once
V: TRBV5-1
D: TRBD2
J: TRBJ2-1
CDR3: CASSPKASGVYNEQFF
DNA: TGCGCCAGCAGCCCGAAGGCTAGCGGGGTATACAATGAGCAGTTCTTC

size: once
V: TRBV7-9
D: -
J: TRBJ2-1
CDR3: CASSLVQGSFYGLNEQFF
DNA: TGTGCCAGCAGCTTAGTTCAGGGGTCCTTCTATGGACTCAATGAGCAGTTCTTC

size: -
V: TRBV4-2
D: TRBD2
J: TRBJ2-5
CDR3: CASSQASGAETQYF
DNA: TGTGCCAGCAGCCAAGCTAGCGGTGCAGAGACCCAGTACTTC

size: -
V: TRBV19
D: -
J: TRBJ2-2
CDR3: CASNPLGAGELFF
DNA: TGTGCCAGTAACCCTCTAGGGGCCGGGGAGCTGTTTTTT

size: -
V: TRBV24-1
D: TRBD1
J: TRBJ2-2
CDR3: CATSDSYGTGTGTGELFF
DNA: TGTGCCACCAGTGATTCGTACGGGACAGGGACTGGCACCGGGGAGCTGTTTTTT

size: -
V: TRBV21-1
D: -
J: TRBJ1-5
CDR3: CARYIHPGQPPQHF
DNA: TGTGCCAGATATATTCATCCGGGACAACCGCCCCAGCATTTT

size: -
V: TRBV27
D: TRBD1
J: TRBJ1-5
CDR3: CASKFRGGTGDNQPQHF
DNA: TGTGCCAGCAAGTTTAGAGGGGGGACAGGGGACAATCAGCCCCAGCATTTT

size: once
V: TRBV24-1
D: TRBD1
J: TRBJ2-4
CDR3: CATSDLGQGLAKNIQYF
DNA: TGTGCCACCAGTGATTTGGGACAGGGACTAGCCAAAAACATTCAGTACTTC

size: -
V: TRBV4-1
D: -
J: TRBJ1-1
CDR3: CASSRDGFRGTEAFF
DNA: TGCGCCAGCAGCCGAGATGGGTTCCGGGGAACTGAAGCTTTCTTT

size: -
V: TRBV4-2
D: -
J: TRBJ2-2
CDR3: CASSHPGTAGGELFF
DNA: TGTGCCAGCAGCCATCCAGGGACTGCCGGCGGGGAGCTGTTTTTT

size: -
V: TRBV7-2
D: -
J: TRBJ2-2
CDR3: CASNQPGLHTGELFF
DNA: TGTGCCAGCAACCAACCGGGACTTCACACCGGGGAGCTGTTTTTT

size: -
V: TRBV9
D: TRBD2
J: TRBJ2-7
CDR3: CASSVAGGSREQYF
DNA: TGTGCCAGCAGCGTAGCGGGGGGTTCGCGGGAGCAGTACTTC

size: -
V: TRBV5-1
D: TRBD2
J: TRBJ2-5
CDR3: CASSSLTSGGPAETQYF
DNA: TGCGCCAGCAGCTCGCTGACTAGCGGGGGGCCGGCAGAGACCCAGTACTTC

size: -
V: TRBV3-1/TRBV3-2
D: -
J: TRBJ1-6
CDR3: CASSRRPRGSIINSPLHF
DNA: TGTGCCAGCAGCCGGAGGCCAAGGGGGTCAATAATTAATTCACCCCTCCACTTT

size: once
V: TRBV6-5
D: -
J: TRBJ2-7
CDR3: CASSYGGQTSDEQYF
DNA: TGTGCCAGCAGTTACGGAGGACAGACGAGCGACGAGCAGTACTTC

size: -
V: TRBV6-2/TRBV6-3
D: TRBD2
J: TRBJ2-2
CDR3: CASSYSAGARTGELFF
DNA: TGTGCCAGCAGTTACTCAGCGGGGGCGCGGACCGGGGAGCTGTTTTTT

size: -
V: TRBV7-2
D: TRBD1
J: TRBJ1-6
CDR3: CASSGRQGANSPLHF
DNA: TGTGCCAGCAGTGGGAGACAGGGAGCTAACTCACCCCTCCACTTT

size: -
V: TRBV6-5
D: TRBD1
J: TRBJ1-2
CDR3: CASRVRDRADYGYTF
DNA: TGTGCCAGCAGGGTCCGGGACAGGGCCGACTATGGCTACACCTTC

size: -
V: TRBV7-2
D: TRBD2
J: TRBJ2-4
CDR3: CASSLAGGRNIQYF
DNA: TGTGCCAGCAGTCTAGCGGGGGGCCGGAACATTCAGTACTTC

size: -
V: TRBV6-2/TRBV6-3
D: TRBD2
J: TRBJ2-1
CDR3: CASSYSGGRNEQFF
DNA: TGTGCCAGCAGTTACTCCGGGGGGAGGAATGAGCAGTTCTTC

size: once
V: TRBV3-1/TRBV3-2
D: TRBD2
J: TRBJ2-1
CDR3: CASSQPSRAGGVYNKQFF
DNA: TGTGCCAGCAGCCAACCCTCACGGGCGGGGGGCGTATACAATAAGCAGTTCTTC

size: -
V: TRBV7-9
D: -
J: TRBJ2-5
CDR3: CASSLWGRETQYF
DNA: TGTGCCAGCAGCTTATGGGGGCGGGAGACCCAGTACTTC

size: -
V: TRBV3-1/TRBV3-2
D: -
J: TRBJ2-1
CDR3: CASSPKEYNEQFF
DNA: TGTGCCAGCAGCCCAAAGGAGTACAATGAGCAGTTCTTC

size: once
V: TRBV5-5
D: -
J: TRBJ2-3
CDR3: CASKADTSTDTQYF
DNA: TGTGCCAGCAAGGCGGATACTAGCACAGATACGCAGTATTTT

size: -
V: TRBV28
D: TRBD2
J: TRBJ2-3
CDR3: CASFSGGVADTQYF
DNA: TGTGCCAGCTTTAGCGGGGGGGTGGCAGATACGCAGTATTTT

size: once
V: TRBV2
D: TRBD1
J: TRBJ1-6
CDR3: CASTPGTGTSPLHF
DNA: TGTGCCAGCACCCCAGGGACAGGGACTTCACCCCTCCACTTT

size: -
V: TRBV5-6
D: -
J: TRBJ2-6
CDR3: CASSLSGFGANVLTF
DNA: TGTGCCAGCAGCTTATCGGGGTTTGGGGCCAACGTCCTGACTTTC

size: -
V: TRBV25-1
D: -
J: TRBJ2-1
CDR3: CASSEWGSADSTYNEQFF
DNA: TGTGCCAGCAGTGAATGGGGCTCGGCCGATTCCACCTACAATGAGCAGTTCTTC

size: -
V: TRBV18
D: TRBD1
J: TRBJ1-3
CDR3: CASSPTGIISGNTIYF
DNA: TGTGCCAGCTCTCCGACAGGGATCATCTCTGGAAACACCATATATTTT

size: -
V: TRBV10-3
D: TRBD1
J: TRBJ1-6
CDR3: CAIRGTGLNSPLHF
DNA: TGTGCCATCAGGGGGACAGGTCTAAATTCACCCCTCCACTTT

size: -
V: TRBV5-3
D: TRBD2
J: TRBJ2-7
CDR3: CARSVHTSGGSIPYEQYF
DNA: TGTGCCAGAAGCGTGCATACTAGCGGGGGGTCTATCCCCTACGAGCAGTACTTC

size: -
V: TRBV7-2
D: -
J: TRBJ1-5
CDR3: CASSLRSSGLSNQPQHF
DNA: TGTGCCAGCAGCTTACGATCCTCTGGACTGAGCAATCAGCCCCAGCATTTT

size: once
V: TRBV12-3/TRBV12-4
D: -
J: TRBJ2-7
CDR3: CASSLGGTYEQYF
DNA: TGTGCCAGCAGTTTAGGAGGGACCTACGAGCAGTACTTC

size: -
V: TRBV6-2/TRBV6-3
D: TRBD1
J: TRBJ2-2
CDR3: CASSYPGTGRVTGELFF
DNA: TGTGCCAGCAGTTACCCCGGGACAGGGAGAGTTACCGGGGAGCTGTTTTTT

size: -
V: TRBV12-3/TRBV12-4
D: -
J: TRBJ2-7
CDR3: CASSSISSYEQYF
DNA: TGTGCCAGCAGTTCAATCAGCTCCTACGAGCAGTACTTC

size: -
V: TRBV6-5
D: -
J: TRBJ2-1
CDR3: CASSYSGAGVYNEQFF
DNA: TGTGCCAGCAGTTACTCGGGGGCAGGGGTATACAATGAGCAGTTCTTC

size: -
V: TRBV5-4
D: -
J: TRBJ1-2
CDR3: CASSFPGSTNYGYTF
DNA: TGTGCCAGCAGCTTCCCCGGGAGTACTAACTATGGCTACACCTTC